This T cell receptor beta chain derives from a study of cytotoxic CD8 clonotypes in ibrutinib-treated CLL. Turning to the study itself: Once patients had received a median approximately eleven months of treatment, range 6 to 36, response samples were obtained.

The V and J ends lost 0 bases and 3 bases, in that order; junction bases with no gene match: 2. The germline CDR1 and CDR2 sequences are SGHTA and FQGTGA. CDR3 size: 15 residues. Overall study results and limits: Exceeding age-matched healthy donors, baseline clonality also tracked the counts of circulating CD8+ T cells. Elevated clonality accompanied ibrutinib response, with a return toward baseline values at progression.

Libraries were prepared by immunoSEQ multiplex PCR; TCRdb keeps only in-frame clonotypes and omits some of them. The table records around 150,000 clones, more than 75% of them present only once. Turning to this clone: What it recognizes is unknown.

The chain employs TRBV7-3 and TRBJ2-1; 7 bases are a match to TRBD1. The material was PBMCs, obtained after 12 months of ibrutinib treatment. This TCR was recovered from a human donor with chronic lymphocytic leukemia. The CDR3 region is CASSLTGGDYNEQFF. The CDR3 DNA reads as TGTGCCAGCAGCTTAACAGGGGGCGACTACAATGAGCAGTTCTTC.